This TCR beta chain was documented in a study of vaccination effects on CD4 cells after COVID-19 (dated by TCRdb to between 2021 and 2024). With regard to the full study: Two doses of either the BNT162b2 or the mRNA-1273 mRNA SARS-CoV-2 vaccine were administered to participants. The study compared SARS-CoV-2 spike-specific CD4+ TCR repertoires before and after mRNA vaccination in COVID-19 convalescent patients and infection-naive vaccine recipients. Altogether, roughly 10 COVID-19 convalescent patients and several SARS-CoV-2-naive healthy vaccine recipients made up the full study. In the study, cultures from other donors were sequenced using the Oncomine TCR Beta short-read assay on an Illumina iSeq 100. Broader findings and caveats from the paper: Limitations of the study were the small number of convalescent patients and the absence of early post-infection timepoints. Among healthy vaccine recipients, nearly all vaccine-induced clones were SARS-CoV-2 mono-reactive, and only 1 of 255 was cross-reactive with common cold coronaviruses. Both infection-induced and vaccine-induced clones contracted markedly at late post-vaccination timepoints, which is consistent with waning T cell responses.

This clone was recorded a few times. This clone's antigen is unknown. No much larger clonotype is one base removed from it; base qualities were not supplied. The ViraFEST assay stimulated PBMC with viral peptide pools and then used TCR sequencing to identify antigen-specific CD4+ T cell clonotypes by expansion. After 10 days of culture, CD4+ T cells were isolated with the EasySep CD4+ T cell isolation kit. The absence of prior SARS-CoV-2 infection in healthy vaccine recipients was confirmed by negative nucleocapsid antibodies before and after vaccination. Each well held two million PBMC cultured in IMDM containing 5% human AB serum, roughly 9.6 IU/ml IL-2 and gentamicin, along with about 9.5 ug/ml peptides. Half of the culture medium was replaced with fresh IL-2-containing medium on days 3 and 7. Unless otherwise noted, each peptide stimulation condition was cultured in triplicate wells. PBMC were separated from whole blood using Ficoll-Paque Plus gradient centrifugation and were then either cryopreserved at -140C or used fresh. The spike proteins of SARS-CoV-2 and of the common cold coronaviruses HCoV-NL63, HCoV-OC43 and HCoV-229E were spanned by overlapping peptide pools. Genomic DNA was extracted from cultured CD4+ T cells with the QIAamp micro DNA kit.

Libraries came from the immunoSEQ multiplex PCR assay. TCR beta CDR3 sequencing was performed on DNA from the cultured, isolated CD4+ T cells. Turning to the authors' computational methods: Non-productive TCR sequences were removed and reads were trimmed to the CDR3 region, keeping CDR3s of at least 7 amino acids. The MANAFEST web app was used to pick out antigen-specific clonotypes by comparing their expansion in peptide wells with that in reference cultures. To count as positive, a clone had to show expansion at FDR<0.05 compared with the reference and with all other wells, an odds ratio above 5, and a frequency above 0.1% in two replicate wells. A clonotype was defined as cross-reactive if the clonotype was significantly expanded both in SARS-CoV-2 spike wells and in at least one common cold coronavirus spike condition. Using the stringdist R package, CDR3 similarity was measured by Levenshtein distance, and unrooted trees were constructed with ape in R 3.6.1. The table was pulled from immuneACCESS by TCRdb, which kept in-frame rearrangements only. Such tables lose some clones; where checked, under half of the loss comes from unresolved V genes, and the rest has no known cause. D and trimming come from the DNA, and the V and J calls and clone size come from that table. Across this sample there are 40,000 to 50,000 clones, with roughly 70% seen only once. The top ten hold 20% to 30% of the sample.

Specimen: CD4+ T cells from PBMCs cultured with HCoV-OC43 spike peptides, collected before COVID-19 vaccination. The intended sense of this specimen's cell subset or site label: HCoV-OC43 spike overlapping peptide pool stimulation. The source is a human donor who received a COVID-19 vaccine.

In nucleotides, the sequence is TGCGCCAGCAGCCAGATCCTTGGCAATCAGCCCCAGCATTTT. It specifies CASSQILGNQPQHF. Recombination joined TRBV4-1 with TRBJ1-5; no D gene call is confident. Looking up the germline V gene yields CDR1 MGHRA and CDR2 YSYEKL. The CDR3 holds 14 amino acids from the cysteine to the phenylalanine. Here the CDR3 DNA is all that survives: 42 bases in frame from base 1. The V end loses 3 bases and the J end loses 2 bases, and a stretch of 8 bases separates them.